The clone carrying this TCR beta chain was counted a few times. Its antigen is as yet unknown. The entry originates in a study of blood T cells in healthy people across ages. Study-level results: Higher diversity, along with more naive CD4+ cells, distinguished long-lived donors from aged donors.

The people who gave samples were healthy Caucasians from Russia, aged roughly 6 to 100. Primers used in a second PCR of roughly 7 to 12 cycles were a sample-barcoded 5' primer and a J-beta primer mix. One entry per CDR3 protein results from TCRdb running MiXCR on the 5' RACE reads. The sample carries about 570,000 distinct CDR3 sequences, approximately 25% recorded once. CDR3 size: 14 residues. The germline CDR1 and CDR2 sequences are DFQATT and SNEGSKA (reference sequence). V gave up 3 bases and J gave up 5 bases; unmatched junction bases: 9. The sample comprised blood. This receptor was obtained from a woman aged 70-85 years in good health. V usage is TRBV20-1 and J usage is TRBJ2-7; 8 nucleotides match TRBD1. In DNA form, the CDR3 reads TGCAGTGCTAGCGTCCCGGGACAGGCACACGAGCAGTACTTC. This encodes CSASVPGQAHEQYF.